This TCR beta chain was sequenced during a study of blood T cells in healthy people across ages (dated by TCRdb to 2014 to 2015). In the study overall: In model experiments, roughly one uniquely barcoded TCR beta cDNA molecule per two T cells was captured by template switching. To track age-related changes in TCR beta repertoire diversity, the study relied on deep sequencing normalized with unique cDNA molecular identifiers. To avoid experimental bias, donors of different ages were distributed randomly across sequencing lanes. Using the same blood draw, the study looked at two additional independent replicas of 1 million unique cDNA reads for two donors, one aged 18 to 30 and the other aged 80 or older. The donors were divided into four age groups: young (average approximately 17 years), middle-aged (around 37), aged (roughly 60) and long-lived (82). Paper-wide results and their limitations: Donor CMV infection status was unknown, potentially confounding age-related changes in expanded clonotypes. A strong correlation was found between observed TCR beta diversity and the percentage of naive T cells measured by flow cytometry. Compared with the aged group, the long-lived group had more naive CD4+ T cells, fewer expanded clones and increased TCR diversity, a pattern suggesting age selection. As age increased, observed TCR beta diversity per million T cells dropped in a roughly linear way, and a significant reduction was already evident by age 40. Conclusive comparison of naive and antigen-experienced compartments was prevented by the profiling of bulk unsorted PBMCs. Estimates of total diversity from one million sequenced T cells were regarded as lower bounds and underestimates.

Libraries were made using 5' RACE. TCRdb names Illumina HiSeq 2500 as the instrument used. A second about 6 to 11 cycle PCR used a sample-barcoded 5' primer and a J-beta primer mix. A template-switch 5' adaptor carrying 12 random nucleotides introduced a unique molecular identifier onto each TCR beta cDNA molecule. Each sample yielded at least 2.5 million CDR3-containing paired-end reads. First-strand cDNA synthesis was performed from all RNA using the Mint cDNA synthesis kit, with priming by a TRBC-specific oligonucleotide. Following uracil-DNA glycosylase treatment, all cDNA underwent a first 18-cycle PCR with the universal primers M1SS and BC2_uni_R. The published analysis was carried out like this. For normalization, 1 million high-quality reads were randomly selected from each sample, with every read carrying a distinct molecular identifier. Reads sharing molecular identifiers were discarded rather than binned into consensus sequences. MiTCR, with a Q25 quality threshold and the strictest error-elimination algorithm, was used for CDR3 identification, clonotype clustering and error correction. A nonparametric unseen species model with Euler transformation was used to estimate a lower bound on total TCR beta diversity. TCRdb trimmed public reads at Q25 via fastp, called clones via MiXCR and kept in-frame beta chains. Entries are consolidated by CDR3 protein sequence, retaining the most common genes and DNA. These V and J calls derive from TCRdb rather than the authors' analysis. This sample comprises roughly 730,000 distinct CDR3 sequences, roughly 56% of them detected only once. Roughly 24% of the sample belongs to the ten largest clones.

V loses 5 bases of germline sequence and J loses 6 bases, and the interval between the two ends is 18 bases. The CDR3, cysteine through phenylalanine, is 15 amino acids long. The sequence is cut down to CDR3 DNA, 45 bases in frame from base 1. CDR1 and CDR2 are read off the germline V gene as MDHEN and SYDVKM. This clonotype was counted many times. Its antigen has not been determined. No much larger clone exists at a distance of one base, and base qualities are not known. The 39 donors, aged about 6 to 95 years, were systemically healthy Caucasian individuals from Russia. Each donor gave roughly 9.5 milliliters of peripheral blood, collected into EDTA-treated Vacutainer tubes. Ficoll-Paque density-gradient centrifugation was used to isolate PBMCs, with at least 6.5 million per sample. Total RNA was extracted from PBMCs with Trizol reagent, with at least 6 micrograms obtained per sample. For every donor, flow cytometry on a PBMC aliquot measured the percentage of naive CD45RAhigh/CD27high T cells.

Source material: blood. This TCR was recovered from a man between 35 and 55 years old in good health. This receptor chain uses TRBV28 and TRBJ2-3, and possibly TRBD2, on 5 matching bases. This receptor has the CDR3 CASSTRRVDWDTQYF. The DNA sequence is as follows: TGTGCCAGCAGTACAAGGCGGGTAGACTGGGATACGCAGTATTTT.